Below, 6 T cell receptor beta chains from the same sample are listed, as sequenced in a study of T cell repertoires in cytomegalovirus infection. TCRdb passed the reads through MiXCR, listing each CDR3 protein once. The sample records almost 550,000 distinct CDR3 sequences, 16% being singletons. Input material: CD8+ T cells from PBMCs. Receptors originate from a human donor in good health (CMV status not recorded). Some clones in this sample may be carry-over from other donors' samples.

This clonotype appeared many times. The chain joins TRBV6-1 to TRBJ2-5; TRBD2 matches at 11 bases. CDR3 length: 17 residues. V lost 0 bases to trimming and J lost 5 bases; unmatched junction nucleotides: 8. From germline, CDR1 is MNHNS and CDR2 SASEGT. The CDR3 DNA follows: TGTGCCAGCAGTGAAGCGGGACTAGCGGTCTGGGGTGAGACCCAGTACTTC. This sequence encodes CASSEAGLAVWGETQYF.

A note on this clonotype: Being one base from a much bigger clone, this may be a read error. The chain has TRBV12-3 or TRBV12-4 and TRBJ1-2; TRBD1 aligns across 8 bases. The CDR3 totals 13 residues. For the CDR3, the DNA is TGTGCCGGCAGCCCCACAGGGGGGAGTGGCTACACCTTC. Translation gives CAGSPTGGSGYTF.

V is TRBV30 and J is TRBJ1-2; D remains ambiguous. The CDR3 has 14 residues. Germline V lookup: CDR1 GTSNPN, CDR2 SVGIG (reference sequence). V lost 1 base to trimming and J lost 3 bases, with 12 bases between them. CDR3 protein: CAWSGGPEDYGYTF. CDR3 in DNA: TGTGCCTGGAGTGGCGGCCCGGAGGACTATGGCTACACCTTC.

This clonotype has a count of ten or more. This CDR3 is CASRSEDGGSTDTQYF. The CDR3, as DNA: TGTGCCAGCAGGAGTGAAGACGGAGGAAGCACAGATACGCAGTATTTT. The V and J genes are TRBV7-3 and TRBJ2-3; possibly TRBD2 for D (5 bases). The CDR3 runs 16 residues. Trimming stripped 6 bases from V and 0 bases from J, with 16 bases between. The V gene's germline CDR1 is SGHTA and CDR2 FQGTGA.

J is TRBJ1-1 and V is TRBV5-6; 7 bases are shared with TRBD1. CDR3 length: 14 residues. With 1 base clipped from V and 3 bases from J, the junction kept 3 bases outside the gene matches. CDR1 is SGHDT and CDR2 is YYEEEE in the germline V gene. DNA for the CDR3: TGTGCCAGCAGCTTGCTCGACAGGGACACTGAAGCTTTCTTT. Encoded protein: CASSLLDRDTEAFF.

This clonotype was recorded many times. The CDR3 DNA reads as TGTGCCAGCAGCTCTCCTAGCGGGAGGAAGGATGAGCAGTTCTTC. Protein: CASSSPSGRKDEQFF. The V gene is TRBV5-4, the J gene TRBJ2-1, with 11 nucleotides matching TRBD2. There are 15 residues in the CDR3. CDR1 and CDR2 (germline): SGHNT, YYREEE (reference sequence). The ends lost 3 bases at V and 8 bases at J; junction bases unmatched: 7. Supplemented by reference TRBV5-4 and TRBJ2-1, the full variable domain reads ETGVTQSPTHLIKTRGQQVTLRCSSQSGHNTVSWYQQALGQGPQFIFQYYREEENGRGNFPPRFSGLQFPNYSSELNVNALELDDSALYLCASSSPSGRKDEQFFGPGTRLTVL.